This entry is about one T cell receptor beta chain. Its antigen is not identified. TCRdb analysed the 5' RACE reads with MiXCR anew, one entry per CDR3 protein. In the table there are some 500,000 distinct CDR3 sequences, 14% of which are singletons. This entry comes from a study of identical twins. V was pared by 4 bases and J by 6 bases, with 6 bases of the junction left unmatched. There are 15 residues in the CDR3. CDR1 MNHEY and CDR2 SVGAGI come from the germline V gene. General study points: Out-of-frame alpha sequences common to twins were enriched for low generation probability. Cord blood beta clonotypes present at high abundance carried fewer insertions; no such pattern appeared in memory repertoires.

Every sampled donor was Caucasian and healthy. The same sample was also used in a study of yellow fever vaccine responses in identical twins. In that study: The T cell response to vaccination in identical twins was reportedly partly convergent and partly personalized.

This clonotype originated in a young woman in good health. The sequenced sample consisted of CD4+ T cells sorted from blood. The chain has TRBV6-5 and TRBJ2-1; 10 bases agree with TRBD1. CDR3: CASSLSGTGANEQFF. The CDR3 region has the DNA TGTGCCAGCAGTTTATCCGGGACAGGGGCCAATGAGCAGTTCTTC.